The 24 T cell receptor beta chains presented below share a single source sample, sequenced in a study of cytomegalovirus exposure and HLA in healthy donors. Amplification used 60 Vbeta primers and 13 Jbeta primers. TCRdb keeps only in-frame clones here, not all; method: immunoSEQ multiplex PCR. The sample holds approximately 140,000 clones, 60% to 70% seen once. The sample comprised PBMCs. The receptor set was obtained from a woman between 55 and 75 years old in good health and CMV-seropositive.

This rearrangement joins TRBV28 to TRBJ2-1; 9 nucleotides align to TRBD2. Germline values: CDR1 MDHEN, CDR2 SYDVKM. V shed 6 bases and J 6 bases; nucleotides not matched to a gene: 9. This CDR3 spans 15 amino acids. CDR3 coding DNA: TGTGCCAGCAGCCTGATGGCGGGAGGGCGCAATGAGCAGTTCTTC. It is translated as CASSLMAGGRNEQFF. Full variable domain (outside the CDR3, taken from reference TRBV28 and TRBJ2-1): DVKVTQSSRYLVKRTGEKVFLECVQDMDHENMFWYRQDPGLGLRLIYFSYDVKMKEKGDIPEGYSVSREKKERFSLILESASTNQTSMYLCASSLMAGGRNEQFFGPGTRLTVL.

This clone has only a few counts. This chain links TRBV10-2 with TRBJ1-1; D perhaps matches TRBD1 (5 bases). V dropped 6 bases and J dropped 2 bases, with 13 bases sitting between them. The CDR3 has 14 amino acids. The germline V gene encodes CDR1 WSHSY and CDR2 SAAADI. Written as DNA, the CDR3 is TGCGCCAGCAGCCAGGACACCCTTAACACTGAAGCTTTCTTT. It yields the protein CASSQDTLNTEAFF.

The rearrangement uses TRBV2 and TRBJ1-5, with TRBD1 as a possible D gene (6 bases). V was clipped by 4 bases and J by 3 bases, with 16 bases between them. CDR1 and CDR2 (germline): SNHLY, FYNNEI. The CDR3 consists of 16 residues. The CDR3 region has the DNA TGTGCCAGCAGTGGACGACAGGACGGATACAATCAGCCCCAGCATTTT. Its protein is CASSGRQDGYNQPQHF.

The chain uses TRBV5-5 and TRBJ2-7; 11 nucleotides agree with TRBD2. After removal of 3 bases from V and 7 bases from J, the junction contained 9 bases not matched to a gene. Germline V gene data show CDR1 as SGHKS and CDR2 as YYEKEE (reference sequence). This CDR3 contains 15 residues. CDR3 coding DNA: TGTGCCAGCAGCTGGACTAGCGGGCGAGGTGGGGAGCAGTACTTC. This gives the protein CASSWTSGRGGEQYF.

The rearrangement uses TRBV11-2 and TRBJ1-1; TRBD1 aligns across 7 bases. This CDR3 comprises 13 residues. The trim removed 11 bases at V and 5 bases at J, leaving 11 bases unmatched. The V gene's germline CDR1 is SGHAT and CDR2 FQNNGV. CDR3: CAGTRTGGTEAFF. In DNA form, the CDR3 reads TGTGCCGGCACCAGGACAGGAGGTACTGAAGCTTTCTTT.

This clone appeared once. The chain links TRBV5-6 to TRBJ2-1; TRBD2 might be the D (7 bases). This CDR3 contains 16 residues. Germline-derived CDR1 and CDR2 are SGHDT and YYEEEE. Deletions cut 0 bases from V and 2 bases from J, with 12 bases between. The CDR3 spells CASSLVGGAAYNEQFF. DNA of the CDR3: TGTGCCAGCAGCTTGGTGGGGGGGGCGGCCTACAATGAGCAGTTCTTC.

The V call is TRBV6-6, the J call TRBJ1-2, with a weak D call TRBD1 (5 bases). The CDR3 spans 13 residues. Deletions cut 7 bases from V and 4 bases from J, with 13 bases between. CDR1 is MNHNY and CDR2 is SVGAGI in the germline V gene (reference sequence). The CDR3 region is CASIRTPSYGYTF. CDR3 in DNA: TGTGCCAGCATCCGGACACCGTCCTATGGCTACACCTTC.

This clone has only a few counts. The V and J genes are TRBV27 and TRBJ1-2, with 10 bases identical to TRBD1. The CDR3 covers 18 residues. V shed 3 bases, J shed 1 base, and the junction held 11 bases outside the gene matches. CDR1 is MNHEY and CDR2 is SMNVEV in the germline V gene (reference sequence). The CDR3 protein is CASSLRDRGGSSNYGYTF. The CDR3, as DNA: TGTGCCAGCAGTTTGCGGGACAGGGGAGGTTCGAGTAACTATGGCTACACCTTC.

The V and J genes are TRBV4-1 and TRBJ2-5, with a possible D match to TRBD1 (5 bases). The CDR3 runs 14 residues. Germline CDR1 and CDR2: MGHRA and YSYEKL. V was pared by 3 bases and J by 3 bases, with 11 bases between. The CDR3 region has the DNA TGCGCCAGCAGCCAGGGGCTCCGAAAAGAGACCCAGTACTTC. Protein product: CASSQGLRKETQYF.

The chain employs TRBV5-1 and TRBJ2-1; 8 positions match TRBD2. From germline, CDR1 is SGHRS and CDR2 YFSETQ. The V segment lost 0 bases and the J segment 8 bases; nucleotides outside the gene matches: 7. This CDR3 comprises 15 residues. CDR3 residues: CASSLEGLGEDEQFF. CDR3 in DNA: TGCGCCAGCAGCTTGGAGGGACTAGGCGAGGATGAGCAGTTCTTC. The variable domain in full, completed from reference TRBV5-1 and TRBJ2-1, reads KAGVTQTPRYLIKTRGQQVTLSCSPISGHRSVSWYQQTPGQGLQFLFEYFSETQRNKGNFPGRFSGRQFSNSRSEMNVSTLELGDSALYLCASSLEGLGEDEQFFGPGTRLTVL.

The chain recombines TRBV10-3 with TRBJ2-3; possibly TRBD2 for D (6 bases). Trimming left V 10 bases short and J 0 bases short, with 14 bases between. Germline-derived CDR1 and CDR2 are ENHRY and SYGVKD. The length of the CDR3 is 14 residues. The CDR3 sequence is CATGSPSSTDTQYF. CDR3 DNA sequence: TGTGCCACCGGGAGTCCCTCTAGCACAGATACGCAGTATTTT.

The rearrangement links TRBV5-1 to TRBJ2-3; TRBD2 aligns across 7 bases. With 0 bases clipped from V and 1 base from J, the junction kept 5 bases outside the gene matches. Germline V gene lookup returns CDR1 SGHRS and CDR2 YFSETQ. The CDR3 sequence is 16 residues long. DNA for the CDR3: TGCGCCAGCAGCTTGGGGGCTAGCGGCGGCACAGATACGCAGTATTTT. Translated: CASSLGASGGTDTQYF.

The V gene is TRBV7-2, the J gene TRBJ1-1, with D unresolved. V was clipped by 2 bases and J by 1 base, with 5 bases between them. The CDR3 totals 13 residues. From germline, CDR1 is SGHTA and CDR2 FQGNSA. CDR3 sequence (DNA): TGTGCCAGCAGCTTACACAGGAACACTGAAGCTTTCTTT. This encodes CASSLHRNTEAFF.

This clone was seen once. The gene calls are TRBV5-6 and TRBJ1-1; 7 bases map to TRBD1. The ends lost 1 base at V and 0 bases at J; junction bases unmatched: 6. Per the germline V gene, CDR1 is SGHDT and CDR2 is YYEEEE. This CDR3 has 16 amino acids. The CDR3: CASSLRRQGLNTEAFF. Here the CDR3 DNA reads TGTGCCAGCAGCTTGCGGAGACAGGGTTTGAACACTGAAGCTTTCTTT.

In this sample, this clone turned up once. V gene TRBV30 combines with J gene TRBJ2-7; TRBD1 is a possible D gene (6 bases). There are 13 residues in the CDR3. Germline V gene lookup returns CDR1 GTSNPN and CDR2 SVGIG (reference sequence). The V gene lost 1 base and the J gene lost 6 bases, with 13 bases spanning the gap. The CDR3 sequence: CAWSGYRVGEQYF. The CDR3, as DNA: TGTGCCTGGAGTGGTTACAGGGTAGGCGAGCAGTACTTC. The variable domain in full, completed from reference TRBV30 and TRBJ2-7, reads SQTIHQWPATLVQPVGSPLSLECTVEGTSNPNLYWYRQAAGRGLQLLFYSVGIGQISSEVPQNLSASRPQDRQFILSSKKLLLSDSGFYLCAWSGYRVGEQYFGPGTRLTVT.

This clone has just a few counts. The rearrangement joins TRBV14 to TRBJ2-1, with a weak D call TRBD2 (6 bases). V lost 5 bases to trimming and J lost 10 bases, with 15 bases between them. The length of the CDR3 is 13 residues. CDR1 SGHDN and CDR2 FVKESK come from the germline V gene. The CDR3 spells CASSNGPAGEQFF. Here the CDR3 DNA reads TGTGCCAGCAGCAATGGACCCGCGGGGGAGCAGTTCTTC.

This CDR3 reads CASGGGRGYTF. In DNA, the CDR3 is TGTGCCAGCGGGGGAGGACGGGGCTACACCTTC. The chain joins TRBV28 to TRBJ1-2; maybe TRBD1 (5 bases). The CDR3 totals 11 residues. Trimming pared 8 bases from V and 8 bases from J, leaving 12 bases between. CDR1 and CDR2 (germline): MDHEN, SYDVKM.

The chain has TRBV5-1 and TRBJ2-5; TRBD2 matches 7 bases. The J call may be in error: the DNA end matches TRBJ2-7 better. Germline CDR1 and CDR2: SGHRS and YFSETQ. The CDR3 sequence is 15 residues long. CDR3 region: CASSLAAGVTYEQYF. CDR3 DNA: TGCGCCAGCAGCTTGGCGGCGGGAGTCACCTACGAGCAGTACTTC.

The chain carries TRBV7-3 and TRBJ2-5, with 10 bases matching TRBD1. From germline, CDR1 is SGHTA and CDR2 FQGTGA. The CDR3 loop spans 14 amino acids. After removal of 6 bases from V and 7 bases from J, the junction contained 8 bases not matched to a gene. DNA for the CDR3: TGTGCCAGCAGACCGACAGGGGGCCATGGGACCCAGTACTTC. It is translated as CASRPTGGHGTQYF.

The CDR3 DNA is TGTGCCAGCCTAGCGGGAGGATTCGATACGCAGTATTTT. Encoded protein: CASLAGGFDTQYF. The chain carries TRBV28 and TRBJ2-3, with TRBD2 identical over 11 bases. The CDR3 has 13 residues. J was trimmed by 6 bases and V by 8 bases; bases with no gene match: 4. CDR1 and CDR2 from the germline V gene are MDHEN and SYDVKM.

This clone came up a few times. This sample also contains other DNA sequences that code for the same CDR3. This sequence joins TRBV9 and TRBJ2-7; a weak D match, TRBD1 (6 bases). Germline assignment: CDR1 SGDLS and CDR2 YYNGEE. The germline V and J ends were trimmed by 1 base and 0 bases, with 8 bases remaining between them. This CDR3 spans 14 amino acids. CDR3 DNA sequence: TGTGCCAGCAGCGTAACAGGGTCCTCCTACGAGCAGTACTTC. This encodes CASSVTGSSYEQYF.

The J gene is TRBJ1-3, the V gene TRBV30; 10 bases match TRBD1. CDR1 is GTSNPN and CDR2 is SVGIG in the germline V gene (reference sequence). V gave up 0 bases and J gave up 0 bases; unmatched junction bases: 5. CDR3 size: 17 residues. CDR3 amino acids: CAWSVSGQGTSGNTIYF. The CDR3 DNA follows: TGTGCCTGGAGTGTGTCGGGACAGGGGACCTCTGGAAACACCATATATTTT.

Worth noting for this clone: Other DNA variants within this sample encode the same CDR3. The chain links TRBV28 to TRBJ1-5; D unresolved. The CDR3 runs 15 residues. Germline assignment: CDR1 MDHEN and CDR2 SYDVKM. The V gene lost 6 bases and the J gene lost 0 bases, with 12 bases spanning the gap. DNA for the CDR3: TGTGCCAGCAGGTATACGGGAGGTAGCAATCAGCCCCAGCATTTT. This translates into CASRYTGGSNQPQHF.

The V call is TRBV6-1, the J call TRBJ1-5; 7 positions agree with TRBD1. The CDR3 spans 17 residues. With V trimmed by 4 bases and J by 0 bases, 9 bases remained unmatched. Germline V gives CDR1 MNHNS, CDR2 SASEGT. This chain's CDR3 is CASSGDSFHDSNQPQHF. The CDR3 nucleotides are TGTGCCAGCAGTGGGGACAGCTTCCATGATAGCAATCAGCCCCAGCATTTT.